What follows is one T cell receptor (beta chain) and its context. These data are taken from a study of blood T cell repertoires in COVID-19. This CDR3 comprises 17 residues. V lost 4 bases and J lost 1; bases outside the gene matches: 13. Germline loops: CDR1 SGHRS, CDR2 YFSETQ. The repertoire was sequenced with immunoSEQ multiplex PCR; TCRdb's copy has only in-frame clones and lacks some. The sample records some 200,000 clones, approximately 90% being singletons. The specimen was peripheral blood. The chain couples TRBV5-1 to TRBJ2-5; TRBD1 matches at 7 bases. The receptor's source is a man in his forties or fifties with COVID-19, enrolled during active disease. CDR3 bases: TGCGCCAGCAGCCCGGTAATTCGGACAGGCCTCCAAGAGACCCAGTACTTC. Translation: CASSPVIRTGLQETQYF.